Included here is one TCR beta chain sequence, with context. This sample is part of a study of blood T cell repertoires in COVID-19. Study background: The cDNA or gDNA used as material had been derived from T cells, B-cell-depleted T cells, or PBMCs.

The assay was immunoSEQ multiplex PCR, and TCRdb's table has in-frame clones only and misses some. This sample has about 200,000 clones, with more than 75% found just once. Looked up from germline, CDR1 is LNHDA and CDR2 is SQIVND (reference sequence). The junction had 15 bases not matched to a gene; V was cut back by 6 bases and J by 10 bases. This CDR3 region has 16 residues. Sample: peripheral blood. The chain carries TRBV19 and TRBJ2-1, with 10 bases lining up with TRBD2. This sequence originates from a woman of 80 years or more with COVID-19, enrolled during active disease. The CDR3 is CASRRDSGGTPQEQFF. CDR3 nucleotide sequence: TGTGCCAGTAGGAGAGATAGCGGGGGGACTCCCCAGGAGCAGTTCTTC. Full variable domain (rest looked up from reference TRBV19 and TRBJ2-1): DGGITQSPKYLFRKEGQNVTLSCEQNLNHDAMYWYRQDPGQGLRLIYYSQIVNDFQKGDIAEGYSVSREKKESFPLTVTSAQKNPTAFYLCASRRDSGGTPQEQFFGPGTRLTVL.